The T cell receptor (beta chain) described here comes from a study of spatial heterogeneity in lung cancer. Study-level background: PBMC samples from follow-up, where available, were sequenced a median of roughly 2 years after resection.

As to time point: blood at routine non-recurrence follow-up after resection. Unsorted whole RNA samples from tumor, nontumor lung or frozen PBMC were sequenced. The study's findings and limits: The study found ubiquitous expanded tumor TCRs in blood more at resection than follow-up.

TCRdb re-analysed the 5' RACE reads in MiXCR, keeping a single row per CDR3 protein. The profile shows some 10,000 distinct CDR3 sequences, about a fifth of them singletons. Trimming removed 5 bases at V and 0 bases at J, with 10 bases between. There are 15 residues in the CDR3. Germline V gives CDR1 MDHEN, CDR2 SYDVKM. This clonotype was detected ten times or more. As yet, its antigen is unknown. This TCR was sampled from a male donor with early-stage non-small cell lung cancer. This chain links TRBV28 with TRBJ1-4, with D unclear. The sequenced sample was PBMCs, obtained at follow-up. The CDR3 spells CASSQTGATNEKLFF. DNA for the CDR3: TGTGCCAGCAGTCAGACGGGTGCAACTAATGAAAAACTGTTTTTT.